Listed below are T cell receptor beta chains from one sample, sequenced in a study of blood T cell repertoires in COVID-19. TCRdb's copy holds only in-frame clones and misses some; the assay was immunoSEQ multiplex PCR. This sample carries 140,000 to 150,000 clones, 70% to 90% of them seen once, and the ten largest clones take more than 3%. Sequenced sample: PBMCs or T cells enriched from blood (not recorded which). The source of these receptors is a woman in her 50s with acute COVID-19. Both conserved end residues are part of each CDR3. D genes are given only for firm matches. Size is stated for part of the rows, as once, few or many counts, or as a class when the clone is expanded.

-	TRBV7-7	-	TRBJ2-3	15	CASSLTESGTDTQYF	TGTGCCAGCTCCCTAACGGAGAGCGGAACAGATACGCAGTATTTT
TRBD1	TRBV5-1	-	TRBJ1-1	15	CASSGTGGRLTEAFF	TGCGCCAGCAGCGGGACAGGGGGCAGATTGACTGAAGCTTTCTTT
TRBD1	TRBV9	-	TRBJ2-7	14	CASSVSDRANEQYF	TGTGCCAGCAGCGTTTCAGACAGGGCCAACGAGCAGTACTTC
TRBD1	TRBV19	-	TRBJ2-7	14	CASSATDRVYEQYF	TGTGCCAGTAGTGCGACCGACAGGGTCTACGAGCAGTACTTC
TRBD2	TRBV19	-	TRBJ2-1	15	CASNELAGPYNEQFF	TGTGCCAGTAACGAACTAGCGGGCCCCTACAATGAGCAGTTCTTC
-	TRBV28	-	TRBJ2-7	14	CASSATSPPYEQYF	TGTGCCAGCAGTGCCACTAGCCCCCCCTACGAGCAGTACTTC
TRBD2	TRBV5-4	once	TRBJ2-5	17	CASSPGTSGRVRETQYF	TGTGCCAGCAGCCCCGGGACTAGCGGGAGGGTTAGGGAGACCCAGTACTTC
-	TRBV11-1	-	TRBJ2-1	16	CASSTAAQISYNEQFF	TGTGCCAGCAGCACCGCGGCGCAGATCTCCTACAATGAGCAGTTCTTC
-	TRBV21-1	-	TRBJ2-1	9	CASTQRVVF	TGTGCCAGCACTCAGCGGGTGGTCTTC
TRBD1	TRBV5-6	-	TRBJ1-1	15	CASYRRQGRDTEAFF	TGTGCCAGCTATCGACGACAGGGTAGAGACACTGAAGCTTTCTTT
TRBD1	TRBV29-1	few	TRBJ1-1	12	CSTGQGGTEAFF	TGCAGCACTGGACAGGGCGGCACTGAAGCTTTCTTT
-	TRBV5-5	-	TRBJ1-2	14	CASSLGTVNYGYTF	TGTGCCAGCAGCTTGGGGACAGTTAACTATGGCTACACCTTC
-	TRBV19	-	TRBJ2-1	14	CASSMSGVYNEQFF	TGTGCCAGTAGTATGTCAGGGGTCTACAATGAGCAGTTCTTC
TRBD2	TRBV2	-	TRBJ2-5	14	CASIKTSAGETQYF	TGTGCCAGTATCAAGACTAGCGCCGGGGAGACCCAGTACTTC
TRBD2	TRBV19	-	TRBJ2-1	17	CASKARGASGFYNEQFF	TGTGCCAGTAAGGCCCGGGGTGCTAGCGGCTTCTACAATGAGCAGTTCTTC
-	TRBV28	few	TRBJ1-2	14	CASSFGGGIYGYTF	TGTGCCAGCAGTTTTGGGGGCGGTATCTATGGCTACACCTTC
-	TRBV24-1	-	TRBJ1-2	12	CATSDGGDGYTF	TGTGCCACCAGTGACGGGGGGGATGGCTACACCTTC
-	TRBV27	-	TRBJ1-1	15	CASSSSYWGNTEAFF	TGTGCCAGCAGTTCCTCCTATTGGGGCAACACTGAAGCTTTCTTT
TRBD2	TRBV5-4	-	TRBJ2-1	17	CASSILAGEGAYNEQFF	TGTGCCAGCAGCATTCTAGCGGGAGAAGGTGCGTACAATGAGCAGTTCTTC
-	TRBV5-4	-	TRBJ1-2	14	CASSLWTGRGGYTF	TGTGCCAGCAGCCTCTGGACGGGCCGGGGAGGCTACACCTTC
-	TRBV19	-	TRBJ1-2	16	CASSIAGIIINYGYTF	TGTGCCAGTAGTATTGCAGGGATTATAATTAACTATGGCTACACCTTC
TRBD1	TRBV11-2	-	TRBJ1-1	14	CASSLGQGSTEAFF	TGTGCCAGCAGCTTAGGACAGGGGAGCACTGAAGCTTTCTTT
-	TRBV27	-	TRBJ1-2	20	CASSFMRRVFRLPWGYGYTF	TGTGCCAGCAGTTTTATGAGGAGGGTGTTTAGACTCCCTTGGGGTTATGGCTACACCTTC
-	TRBV10-3	-	TRBJ1-1	13	CAISEVSYTEAFF	TGTGCCATCAGTGAGGTTTCGTACACTGAAGCTTTCTTT
TRBD2	TRBV7-6	-	TRBJ2-5	15	CASSSTLAGGETQYF	TGTGCCAGCAGCTCAACGTTAGCGGGAGGGGAGACCCAGTACTTC
-	TRBV6-5	-	TRBJ2-2	14	CATRDRWEDGELFF	TGTGCCACCCGGGACCGATGGGAGGACGGGGAGCTGTTTTTT
-	TRBV19	-	TRBJ1-1	14	CASSQGEGGTEAFF	TGTGCCAGTAGCCAAGGGGAGGGGGGCACTGAAGCTTTCTTT
TRBD2	TRBV29-1	-	TRBJ2-5	13	CSVGTSGQETQYF	TGCAGCGTTGGGACTAGCGGACAAGAGACCCAGTACTTC
TRBD1	TRBV7-2	-	TRBJ1-1	14	CASSLSRGHTEAFF	TGTGCCAGCAGCTTAAGCAGGGGGCACACTGAAGCTTTCTTT
TRBD2	TRBV12-5	few	TRBJ2-1	15	CASGLWTSGSREQFF	TGTGCTAGTGGTTTGTGGACTAGCGGGAGTCGTGAGCAGTTCTTC